Listed below are T cell receptor beta chains from one sample, sequenced in a study of T-cell memory formation after mild COVID-19. Via MiXCR, TCRdb re-called the 5' RACE reads, giving one row per CDR3 protein. The sample lists roughly 550,000 distinct CDR3 sequences, roughly 20% occurring once. Sequencing used PBMCs or a T cell subset sorted from them (not recorded which). The receptors derive from an adult woman who had mild COVID-19 (a few samples of this study predate the infection). Cell type and time point are not known. The CDR3 runs from the conserved cysteine through the conserved F or W. A D gene is named only where the DNA matches it firmly. For some rows the clone size is stated as once, few or many, or as a class when expanded; others skip it.

clone size: -
V gene: TRBV11-2
J gene: TRBJ2-7
D gene: -
CDR3 DNA: TGTGCCAGCAGCCCGACCGGACAAGCCTACGAGCAGTACTTC
CDR3 protein: CASSPTGQAYEQYF

clone size: many
V gene: TRBV2
J gene: TRBJ1-2
D gene: TRBD1
CDR3 DNA: TGTGCCAGCAGTGTCAGTACCGGGACAGAGGAAAACTATGGCTACACCTTC
CDR3 protein: CASSVSTGTEENYGYTF

clone size: many
V gene: TRBV4-2
J gene: TRBJ1-2
D gene: -
CDR3 DNA: TGTGCCAGCAACCCAAGCGGAGGGTATGGCTACACCTTC
CDR3 protein: CASNPSGGYGYTF

clone size: few
V gene: TRBV4-1
J gene: TRBJ2-2
D gene: TRBD2
CDR3 DNA: TGCGCCAGCAGCCAAGAAGCGGGGGTCTCCACCGGGGAGCTGTTTTTT
CDR3 protein: CASSQEAGVSTGELFF

clone size: few
V gene: TRBV12-3/TRBV12-4
J gene: TRBJ2-5
D gene: TRBD1
CDR3 DNA: TGTGCCAGCAGTAACCTGGGGACAGCTTCCCAAGAGACCCAGTACTTC
CDR3 protein: CASSNLGTASQETQYF

clone size: few
V gene: TRBV2
J gene: TRBJ1-2
D gene: TRBD1
CDR3 DNA: TGTGCCAGCGACACACAGGGGGCCCGGGGAGGCTACACCTTC
CDR3 protein: CASDTQGARGGYTF

clone size: few
V gene: TRBV24-1
J gene: TRBJ1-4
D gene: TRBD1
CDR3 DNA: TGTGCCACCAGTGAGACGGGACAGGAAAAACTGTTTTTT
CDR3 protein: CATSETGQEKLFF

clone size: few
V gene: TRBV12-3/TRBV12-4
J gene: TRBJ1-5
D gene: -
CDR3 DNA: TGTGCCAGCAAATTTAGTGGACCGATTAATCAGCCCCAGCATTTT
CDR3 protein: CASKFSGPINQPQHF

clone size: few
V gene: TRBV12-3/TRBV12-4
J gene: TRBJ1-1
D gene: -
CDR3 DNA: TGTGCCAGCAGTCCATTTTATTTTAGTGGGGTGAACACTGAAGCTTTCTTT
CDR3 protein: CASSPFYFSGVNTEAFF

clone size: few
V gene: TRBV28
J gene: TRBJ2-1
D gene: TRBD1
CDR3 DNA: TGTGCCAGCAGTTTACGCGGACAGGGTTCGAATGAGCAGTTCTTC
CDR3 protein: CASSLRGQGSNEQFF

clone size: few
V gene: TRBV6-5
J gene: TRBJ1-2
D gene: TRBD1
CDR3 DNA: TGTGCCAGCAGTTCGGGACAGGGGGCCGTCTATGGCTACACCTTC
CDR3 protein: CASSSGQGAVYGYTF

clone size: -
V gene: TRBV14
J gene: TRBJ1-4
D gene: -
CDR3 DNA: TGTGCCAGCAGCCCCTACGGGGGGCGCTTTGAAAAACTGTTTTTT
CDR3 protein: CASSPYGGRFEKLFF

clone size: few
V gene: TRBV4-1
J gene: TRBJ2-7
D gene: TRBD1
CDR3 DNA: TGCGCCAGCAGCCAAGATACAGGGGGCCTCGACGAGCAGTACTTC
CDR3 protein: CASSQDTGGLDEQYF

clone size: few
V gene: TRBV5-1
J gene: TRBJ2-1
D gene: -
CDR3 DNA: TGCGCCAGCAGCTTCCGGGACGGAACTTACAATGAGCAGTTCTTC
CDR3 protein: CASSFRDGTYNEQFF

clone size: -
V gene: TRBV12-3/TRBV12-4
J gene: TRBJ1-2
D gene: -
CDR3 DNA: TGTGCCAGCAGTTTGGGTAGCCGGCTCCATGGCTACACCTTC
CDR3 protein: CASSLGSRLHGYTF